The TCR beta chain described here comes from a study of early T cells in non-severe SARS-CoV-2 infection. Study as a whole: Sequencing input comprised bulk RNA from unsorted whole blood; chain pairing was not available. Findings and caveats of the study: Database matching using VDJdb favored anti-spike CD8 responses, with private and CD4 specificities left missing.

This clonotype was counted many times. Its antigen remains unknown. Attached unique molecular identifiers marked individual cDNA molecules. TCRdb reprocessed the 5' RACE reads via MiXCR and lists one record per CDR3 protein. The table includes 75,000 to 100,000 distinct CDR3 sequences, 16% detected once. The CDR3 extends over 21 amino acids. Trimming took 2 bases from V and 4 from J; bases not matched to a gene: 18. Germline loops: CDR1 LGHNA, CDR2 YSLEER. The J gene is TRBJ2-7, the V gene TRBV4-3; 15 nucleotides match TRBD2. The clonotype originates from an adult who was a healthcare worker with PCR-confirmed SARS-CoV-2 infection or an uninfected control (not recorded which). Specimen: whole blood. CDR3 bases: TGCGCCAGCAGCCAAAACCTCTCGCCGGGACTAGCGGGAGGCGCTGGGTACGAGCAGTACTTC. Encoded protein: CASSQNLSPGLAGGAGYEQYF.